A selection of T cell receptor beta chains follows, all from one sample in a study of CD8+CD57+ T cells in acquired aplastic anemia. MiXCR was run by TCRdb on the reads, yielding one entry per CDR3 protein. The table has 150,000 to 200,000 distinct CDR3 sequences, about three fifths seen once; the top ten hold more than 40%. The source material was sorted CD4+, CD8+, or CD8+CD57+ T cells (not recorded which) from PBMCs. These receptors were obtained from a human donor with aplastic anemia. The CDR3 runs from the conserved cysteine through the conserved F or W. D genes are given only for firm matches. The size field is filled for only some rows; it gives once, few, many or a size class.

TRBV7-2,TRBJ2-1,-,once,TGTGCCAGCAGCCTCGACCGAGAGCGCCATGAGCAGCTCTTC,CASSLDRERHEQLF
TRBV12-3/TRBV12-4,TRBJ2-1,TRBD1,many,TGTGCCAGCAGTTTAGACAGGGGGCATGAGCAGTTCTTC,CASSLDRGHEQFF
TRBV27,TRBJ2-1,-,many,TGTGCCAGCAGTCTGCGGGGCCTGGGCTACAATGAGCAGTTCTTC,CASSLRGLGYNEQFF
TRBV6-5,TRBJ2-6,-,-,TGTGCCAGCAGTTACTCAGGGGACGGGTATGGGGGGGCCAACGTCCTGACTTTC,CASSYSGDGYGGANVLTF
TRBV7-9,TRBJ1-3,TRBD1,-,TGTGCCAGCAGCAACAGGGGGTTTGGACACACCATATATTTT,CASSNRGFGHTIYF
TRBV7-3,TRBJ1-6,-,few,TGTGCCAGCAGCTTCCGGGCCGACCCGGGTTCACCCCTCCACTTT,CASSFRADPGSPLHF
TRBV2,TRBJ2-1,-,-,TGTGCCGGCAGCTATCTTTACCGGGGGGCCGACAATGAGCAGTTCTTC,CAGSYLYRGADNEQFF
TRBV7-9,TRBJ2-2,-,-,TGTGCCAGCAGCCAACAGGGTGTTGCCGGGGAGCTGTTTTTT,CASSQQGVAGELFF
TRBV5-1,TRBJ2-1,TRBD2,many,TGCGCCAGCAGCTTCGAAGGGAGCGGGAAATACAATGAGCAGTTCTTC,CASSFEGSGKYNEQFF
TRBV5-4,TRBJ2-7,-,-,TGTGCCAGCAGCTTGGGGACCCCTGGCTACGAGCAGTACTTC,CASSLGTPGYEQYF
TRBV9,TRBJ1-1,-,-,TGTGCCAGCAGCCCACCATCGTTTCGGGGGAACACTGAAGCTTTCTTT,CASSPPSFRGNTEAFF
TRBV5-1,TRBJ2-1,-,-,TGCGCCAGCAGCTTCGCGGCGAACTCCTACAATGAGCAGTTCTTC,CASSFAANSYNEQFF
TRBV15,TRBJ1-5,-,-,TGTGCCACCAGCAGAGATCGGGGGGCTGGACAGCCCCAGCATTTT,CATSRDRGAGQPQHF
TRBV7-9,TRBJ2-2,-,-,TGTGCCAGCACGGGGACCCTTGACGGGGAGCTGTTTTTT,CASTGTLDGELFF
TRBV6-4,TRBJ2-1,-,-,TGTGCCAGCAGTGACTGGGCGGGGCGGCCCAATGAGCAGTTCTTC,CASSDWAGRPNEQFF
TRBV24-1,TRBJ2-1,-,many,TGTGCCACCAGTGAAGCTACGACAGAGCAGTTCTTC,CATSEATTEQFF